The 15 T cell receptor beta chains below all came from one sample that was sequenced in a study of blood T cell repertoires in COVID-19. TCRdb keeps only in-frame clones here, not all; method: immunoSEQ multiplex PCR. The repertoire includes 60,000 to 75,000 clones, about 80% of them detected once, and around 27% sits in the top ten. Sequenced input: peripheral blood. These receptors were obtained from a man between 60 and 75 years old with active or convalescent COVID-19.

This clone was seen a handful of times. The rearrangement uses TRBV4-1 and TRBJ1-5; unclear D gene. The CDR3 runs 14 residues. V lost 1 base to trimming and J lost 7 bases, with 11 bases between them. Per the germline V gene, CDR1 is MGHRA and CDR2 is YSYEKL. The CDR3 region has the DNA TGCGCCAGCAGCCAAGGAGGCGGGGAGCAGCCCCAGCATTTT. Its translation is CASSQGGGEQPQHF.

This chain uses TRBV6-2 or TRBV6-3 with TRBJ2-1, with 8 bases aligning to TRBD1. The CDR3 has 18 residues. Germline lookup yields CDR1 MNHEY and CDR2 SVGEGT. Trimming at V came to 8 bases and at J to 6 bases, leaving 21 bases not matched to a gene. CDR3 in amino acids: CASGRWGTGVSTVNEQFF. CDR3 nucleotides: TGTGCCAGCGGCCGGTGGGGGACAGGCGTGTCCACCGTCAATGAGCAGTTCTTC.

This chain uses TRBV28 with TRBJ1-5; D is uncertain. This CDR3 comprises 15 residues. V lost 3 bases, J lost 6 bases, and 15 bases lay in between. Germline V gene data show CDR1 as MDHEN and CDR2 as SYDVKM. CDR3 bases: TGTGCCAGCAGTTTTGTCCAGCTCCGGGGTCAGCCCCAGCATTTT. Translated: CASSFVQLRGQPQHF.

This clone has a count of ten or more. The CDR3 loop is CASSEYRGSGGYTF. CDR3 coding DNA: TGTGCCAGCAGTGAATACAGGGGTAGCGGTGGCTACACCTTC. This chain links TRBV6-1 with TRBJ1-2; 7 bases map to TRBD1. The germline V gene encodes CDR1 MNHNS and CDR2 SASEGT. V was pared by 2 bases and J by 7 bases, with 7 bases of the junction left unmatched. The CDR3 is 14 amino acids.

The chain combines TRBV4-3 with TRBJ2-5; tentative D call: TRBD2 (6 bases). The CDR3 runs 17 residues. V was trimmed by 3 bases and J by 7 bases, leaving 24 bases between them. Germline assignment: CDR1 LGHNA and CDR2 YSLEER. The CDR3 DNA is TGCGCCAGCAGCCAGGAGATCCCGGGGGAGATACCAGGGACCCAGTACTTC. As protein: CASSQEIPGEIPGTQYF.

This chain links TRBV18 with TRBJ2-1; a weak D match, TRBD1 (5 bases). CDR3 length: 15 amino acids. The germline V gene has CDR1 KGHSH and CDR2 LQKENI. Trimming took 6 bases from V and 3 from J, leaving 15 bases between them. CDR3 coding DNA: TGTGCCAGCTCTAAGACAGACCATCTCTACAATGAGCAGTTCTTC. Protein: CASSKTDHLYNEQFF.

V gene TRBV6-5 combines with J gene TRBJ2-7; TRBD1 matches at 9 bases. Germline loops: CDR1 MNHEY, CDR2 SVGAGI. This CDR3 is built from 14 residues. Losses at the gene ends were 0 bases for V and 4 bases for J; bases not matched to a gene: 1. The CDR3 loop is CASSYSTGGYEQYF. CDR3 DNA: TGTGCCAGCAGTTACTCGACAGGGGGATACGAGCAGTACTTC.

The chain couples TRBV16 to TRBJ1-2; a weak D match, TRBD1 (5 bases). The CDR3 length is 14 residues. Germline V gene sequence: CDR1 KGHSY, CDR2 FQNENV. The V and J ends lost 5 bases and 3 bases respectively, with 13 bases between them. The CDR3 sequence: CASSGRGDHYGYTF. CDR3 in DNA: TGTGCCAGCAGCGGTCGGGGGGATCACTATGGCTACACCTTC.

CDR3 nucleotides: TGTGCCAGCAGCTTAGTTCCAGGGAACACTGAAGCTTTCTTT. Its protein product is CASSLVPGNTEAFF. The chain couples TRBV11-2 to TRBJ1-1; D unclear. The CDR3 runs 14 residues. V lost 1 base, J lost 1 base, and 7 bases lay in between. Germline V lookup: CDR1 SGHAT, CDR2 FQNNGV.

The chain joins TRBV5-1 to TRBJ2-1; TRBD1 matches 9 bases. The V gene end was trimmed by 5 bases and the J gene end by 8 bases; junction bases not matched to a gene: 5. The CDR3 is 13 amino acids. Germline CDR1 SGHRS, CDR2 YFSETQ. CDR3 sequence: CASRRDRVDEQFF. In DNA form, the CDR3 reads TGCGCCAGCAGGAGGGACAGGGTCGATGAGCAGTTCTTC.

The chain joins TRBV19 to TRBJ1-5; 7 nucleotides match TRBD1. Germline values: CDR1 LNHDA, CDR2 SQIVND (reference sequence). J lost 5 bases, V lost 4 bases, and 11 bases had no gene match. CDR3 length equals 16 residues. The CDR3 region has the DNA TGTGCCAGTAGTAACCGACAGGGTGTGTTAGATCAGCCCCAGCATTTT. Translated, it gives CASSNRQGVLDQPQHF.

This chain joins TRBV6-5 and TRBJ2-7, with TRBD1 matching 8 bases. Trimming removed 5 bases from V and 3 bases from J; junction bases left unmatched: 9. Germline assignment: CDR1 MNHEY and CDR2 SVGAGI. The CDR3 loop spans 15 amino acids. CDR3 sequence reads: CASSPPLDRGYEQYF. In DNA, the CDR3 is TGTGCCAGCAGTCCTCCGCTAGACAGGGGCTACGAGCAGTACTTC.

The chain employs TRBV27 and TRBJ1-5; possibly TRBD1 for D (5 bases). The CDR3 extends over 16 amino acids. Per germline, CDR1 MNHEY and CDR2 SMNVEV (reference sequence). CDR3: CTKKILGTGSNQPQHF. The CDR3 DNA sequence: TGTACGAAGAAGATATTGGGCACAGGTAGCAATCAGCCCCAGCATTTT.

The V and J genes are TRBV4-1 and TRBJ2-1, with TRBD2 matching 8 bases. The V gene end was trimmed by 1 base and the J gene end by 8 bases; junction bases not matched to a gene: 7. This CDR3 has 15 residues. The germline gives CDR1 MGHRA, CDR2 YSYEKL. CDR3 nucleotide sequence: TGCGCCAGCAGCCAAGTTAGACTAGCGAGAGATGAGCAGTTCTTC. Its protein is CASSQVRLARDEQFF.

This clone was recorded once. The rearrangement uses TRBV7-6 and TRBJ1-6, with 7 nucleotides matching TRBD1. The CDR3 spans 18 residues. Germline CDR1 and CDR2: SGHVS and FNYEAQ. Trimming removed 4 bases from V and 3 bases from J; junction bases left unmatched: 12. The CDR3 DNA reads as TGTGCCAGCAGCTCAGCGGACAGGCCGGAAATCTATAATTCACCCCTCCACTTT. Amino acids: CASSSADRPEIYNSPLHF.